A selection of T cell receptor beta chains follows, all from one sample in a study of blood T cell repertoires in COVID-19. This table comes from immunoSEQ multiplex PCR, and its TCRdb copy is limited to in-frame clones, with some not included. The sample has about 80,000 clones, approximately 88% seen once. The sequenced sample was peripheral blood. The source of these receptors is a woman aged 80 or over with acute or convalescent COVID-19. CDR3s include the opening cysteine and the closing phenylalanine or tryptophan. Fields, in order: clone size, D gene, V gene, J gene, CDR3 DNA, CDR3 protein. The D gene is left open where the match is weak. Expanded clones are given a class, and other clones once, few, many or no size at all.

NA	NA	TRBV7-9	TRBJ2-5	TGTGCCAGCAGCTTAGCCCAGGGGCCCCAGTACTTC	CASSLAQGPQYF
NA	TRBD2	TRBV9	TRBJ2-5	TGTGCCAGCAGCGTAGGGGCTAGCGGGGGTCTAGGCGAGACCCAGTACTTC	CASSVGASGGLGETQYF
NA	NA	TRBV5-8	TRBJ1-1	TGTGCCAGCAGCCCGTCAGGGAGGTACACTGAAGCTTTCTTT	CASSPSGRYTEAFF
NA	NA	TRBV3-1/TRBV3-2	TRBJ1-4	TGTGCCAGCAGCCAGGACTTGAATGAAAAACTGTTTTTT	CASSQDLNEKLFF
NA	NA	TRBV4-1	TRBJ2-7	TGCGCCAGCAGCCAGGCCGGGACTTTCCCCGGCGAGCAGTACTTC	CASSQAGTFPGEQYF
NA	TRBD2	TRBV7-8	TRBJ2-5	TGTGCCAGCAGCACCTGGACTAGCGGTGAGACCCAGTACTTC	CASSTWTSGETQYF
NA	TRBD2	TRBV3-1/TRBV3-2	TRBJ2-3	TGTGCCAGCAGCCAAGATCTACCTAGCGGGGGGGATACGCAGTATTTT	CASSQDLPSGGDTQYF
NA	TRBD1	TRBV5-4	TRBJ1-6	TGTGCCAGCAGCTTGGGGGGACAGGGGGCGCTTGGGTCACCCCTCCACTTT	CASSLGGQGALGSPLHF
NA	TRBD1	TRBV19	TRBJ2-7	TGTGCCAGTAGGATGGATATACAGGGGGCAGGAGAGCAGTACTTC	CASRMDIQGAGEQYF
NA	NA	TRBV19	TRBJ1-2	TGTGCCAGTAGTAAGGGGAACTATGGCTACACCTTC	CASSKGNYGYTF
NA	TRBD2	TRBV6-6	TRBJ2-1	TGTGCCAGCAGACCCTCGCGGGGGGATGGCAATGAGCAGTTCTTC	CASRPSRGDGNEQFF
NA	NA	TRBV4-3	TRBJ1-6	TGCGCCAGCAGCCAAGAGAGGCATCAGGGTCCAAATTCACCCCTCCACTTT	CASSQERHQGPNSPLHF
NA	TRBD1	TRBV7-3	TRBJ2-7	TGTGCCAGCAGCTTAACCACAGGGGACGAGCAGTACTTC	CASSLTTGDEQYF
NA	TRBD1	TRBV19	TRBJ1-1	TGTGCCAGTAGTATAGCCAGGGGGTACACTGAAGCTTTCTTT	CASSIARGYTEAFF
NA	TRBD2	TRBV9	TRBJ2-3	TGTGCCAGCAGCGTAGAGGGACTAGCGGGAGACACGCAGTATTTT	CASSVEGLAGDTQYF
NA	TRBD1	TRBV7-8	TRBJ2-3	TGTGCCAGCAGCTTTCCCTTAGGACAGGGCGTGCGCACAGATACGCAGTATTTT	CASSFPLGQGVRTDTQYF
NA	NA	TRBV18	TRBJ1-4	TGTGCCAGCTCACCACCGAGCAAGGGGCCAGGGGAAAAACTGTTTTTT	CASSPPSKGPGEKLFF
NA	TRBD2	TRBV10-1	TRBJ2-1	TGCGCCAGCACCCGGACTAGCGGGAGATTTTCTGAGCAGTTCTTC	CASTRTSGRFSEQFF
NA	NA	TRBV5-1	TRBJ2-2	TGCGCCAGCAGCTTGGTGCCTACCCTAAGGAGGAACACCGGGGAGCTGTTTTTT	CASSLVPTLRRNTGELFF
NA	NA	TRBV18	TRBJ2-3	TGTGCCAGCTCACCCGGGGGAACGCAGTATTTT	CASSPGGTQYF
NA	TRBD1	TRBV2	TRBJ1-2	TGTGCCACCAGACAGGGGGCGGGTGGCTACACCTTC	CATRQGAGGYTF
NA	NA	TRBV4-2	TRBJ1-1	TGTGCCAGCAGCCAGACAAACGTCAGGGGAATGACTGAAGCTTTCTTT	CASSQTNVRGMTEAFF
NA	TRBD2	TRBV4-1	TRBJ2-1	TGCGCCAGCACCGCGACTAGCAACTCCTACAATGAGCAGTTCTTC	CASTATSNSYNEQFF
NA	TRBD1	TRBV6-6	TRBJ1-1	TGTGCCAGTAATCCAGGGGGGACAGGGGAACCTGAAGCTTTCTTT	CASNPGGTGEPEAFF
NA	NA	TRBV5-6	TRBJ2-3	TGTGCCAGCAGCCCCGGCGGAGGGGCCAGAGATACGCAGTATTTT	CASSPGGGARDTQYF
once	NA	TRBV10-3	TRBJ1-1	TGTGCCATCAGTAAGACAGGCGGAGCTTTCTTT	CAISKTGGAFF
NA	TRBD2	TRBV6-5	TRBJ2-1	TGTGCCAGCACCTTGGCGGGAGGCTCCTACAATGAGCAGTTCTTC	CASTLAGGSYNEQFF
NA	TRBD1	TRBV5-8	TRBJ2-5	TGTGCCAGCAGCTTGTTAATGACAGGGGCCGCCTTGTGGACCCAGTACTTC	CASSLLMTGAALWTQYF
once	NA	TRBV5-1	TRBJ2-3	TGCGCCAGCAGCTTGGCCCTTAGCACAGATACGCAGTATTTT	CASSLALSTDTQYF
NA	TRBD1	TRBV30	TRBJ2-7	TGTGCCTGGAGCCCGGGACAGGGCTCCTACGAGCAGTACTTC	CAWSPGQGSYEQYF
NA	NA	TRBV9	TRBJ1-2	TGTGCCAGCAGCTCCCGGGTCCTAGTCGATGGCTACACCTTC	CASSSRVLVDGYTF
NA	NA	TRBV2	TRBJ2-7	TGTGCCAGCAGTGAAGGAGCAGGGGCCTACGAGCAGTACTTC	CASSEGAGAYEQYF
once	NA	TRBV12-5	TRBJ2-5	TGTGCTAGTGGCCCCTCCGGCAGGGGGGAACGAGGGACCCAGTACTTC	CASGPSGRGERGTQYF
NA	NA	TRBV4-1	TRBJ1-4	TGCGCCAGCAGCCAAGAAGCGGCTGCAACTAATGAAAAACTGTTTTTT	CASSQEAAATNEKLFF
NA	NA	TRBV18	TRBJ1-5	TGTGCCAGCTCAACATCCCGCAATCAGCCCCAGCATTTT	CASSTSRNQPQHF
once	NA	TRBV14	TRBJ1-1	TGTGCCAGCAGCCAGTCCCAGGAGGGCACTGAAGCTTTCTTT	CASSQSQEGTEAFF
NA	TRBD2	TRBV3-1/TRBV3-2	TRBJ2-4	TGTGCCAGCAGCCAAGAAACCCTAGCGGGGGGAAGCATTCAGTACTTC	CASSQETLAGGSIQYF
NA	TRBD1	TRBV3-1/TRBV3-2	TRBJ2-7	TGTGCCAGCAGCCCCACCGACAGGGGAGCCTACGAGCAGTACTTC	CASSPTDRGAYEQYF
NA	TRBD1	TRBV7-9	TRBJ2-7	TGTGCCAGCAGCTCCGGGGGACAGGTCTCCTACGAGCAGTACTTC	CASSSGGQVSYEQYF
NA	NA	TRBV6-5	TRBJ2-7	TGTGCCAGCAGTTCCCATGGGAAAGGGGTTAACTACGAGCAGTACTTC	CASSSHGKGVNYEQYF
NA	NA	TRBV29-1	TRBJ1-2	TGCAGCGTTGACCCCACGACGGGTAACTATGGCTACACCTTC	CSVDPTTGNYGYTF
NA	TRBD1	TRBV18	TRBJ1-2	TGTGCCAGCTCGGGGGGGACAGGCGGAGGCTACACCTTC	CASSGGTGGGYTF
NA	TRBD1	TRBV6-5	TRBJ2-7	TGTGCCAGCAGCCCCCCGCAGGGGGCACGGCAGTACTTC	CASSPPQGARQYF
NA	TRBD2	TRBV7-6	TRBJ2-3	TGTGCCAGCAGCTTAGAGACTAGCGCCCGCGGGGTGACGCAGTATTTT	CASSLETSARGVTQYF
NA	NA	TRBV3-1/TRBV3-2	TRBJ2-1	TGTGCCAGCAGCCGGGGACTGAACAATGAGCAGTTCTTC	CASSRGLNNEQFF
NA	NA	TRBV3-1/TRBV3-2	TRBJ2-3	TGTGCCAGCAGCCAAGAAAGCGGGTTAGATACGCAGTATTTT	CASSQESGLDTQYF
NA	TRBD2	TRBV5-8	TRBJ2-3	TGTGCCAGCAGCTCCGGGACTAGCGGGAGAAGAATGGCAGATACGCAGTATTTT	CASSSGTSGRRMADTQYF
NA	TRBD1	TRBV4-3	TRBJ1-1	TGCGCCAGCAGCCGGGGACAGGGTGGCACTGAAGCTTTCTTT	CASSRGQGGTEAFF
NA	NA	TRBV27	TRBJ1-6	TGTGCCAGCACTATCCGAGGGGGGGCCCTCCACTTT	CASTIRGGALHF
once	NA	TRBV7-6	TRBJ2-3	TGTGCCAGCAGCTTAGATCTACCGCTTGTTCCTCCTCTAAATACGCAGTATTTT	CASSLDLPLVPPLNTQYF
NA	TRBD2	TRBV9	TRBJ2-3	TGTGCCAGCAGCGTACTAGCGGGAGTCACAGATACGCAGTATTTT	CASSVLAGVTDTQYF